This T cell receptor beta chain appears in the sequencing data of a study of OX40 agonist ivuxolimab in advanced cancers. Study-level background: Patients were dosed with the agonistic anti-OX40 (CD134) antibody ivuxolimab. Partial responses were seen in three patients, one with hepatocellular carcinoma and two with cutaneous melanoma.

This CDR3 has 15 amino acids. Germline CDR1 is SGDLS and CDR2 is YYNGEE. The junction had 6 bases not matched to a gene; V was cut back by 0 bases and J by 4 bases. The protocol was immunoSEQ multiplex PCR, while the TCRdb copy is restricted to in-frame clones and leaves out a portion. The top ten hold 7.4% of the sample, which has 92,000 or so clones, 75% to 90% seen once. The sampling schedule covered blood at baseline, cycle 4 day 1, and cycle 7 day 1. The sample here was CD4+ or CD8+ T cells sorted from blood, taken in a trial of the OX40 agonist ivuxolimab. The chain links TRBV9 to TRBJ1-1; 7 bases line up with TRBD1. The TCR originated in an adult with an advanced solid tumor such as melanoma, head and neck, liver or kidney cancer. The CDR3 protein is CASSVEGGAGTEAFF. CDR3 coding DNA: TGTGCCAGCAGCGTAGAAGGGGGCGCGGGCACTGAAGCTTTCTTT.